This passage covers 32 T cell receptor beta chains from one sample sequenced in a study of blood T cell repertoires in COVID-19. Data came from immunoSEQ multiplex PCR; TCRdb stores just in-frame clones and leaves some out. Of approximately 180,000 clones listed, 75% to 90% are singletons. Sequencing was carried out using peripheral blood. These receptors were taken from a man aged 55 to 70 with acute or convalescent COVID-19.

CDR3: CATSREAGQGGSEAFF. In nucleotides, the CDR3 is TGTGCCACCAGCAGAGAGGCTGGACAGGGAGGTTCTGAAGCTTTCTTT. This chain connects TRBV15 to TRBJ1-1, with 8 nucleotides matching TRBD1. Germline lookup yields CDR1 LNHNV and CDR2 YYDKDF (reference sequence). V gave up 0 bases and J gave up 6 bases; unmatched junction bases: 9. The CDR3 covers 16 residues.

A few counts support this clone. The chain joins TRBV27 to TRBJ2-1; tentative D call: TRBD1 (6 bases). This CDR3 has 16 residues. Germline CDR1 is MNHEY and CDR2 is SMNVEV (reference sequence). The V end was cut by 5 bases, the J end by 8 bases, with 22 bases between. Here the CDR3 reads CASSALVGAVHHEQFF. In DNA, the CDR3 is TGTGCCAGCAGTGCCCTAGTGGGGGCAGTCCACCATGAGCAGTTCTTC.

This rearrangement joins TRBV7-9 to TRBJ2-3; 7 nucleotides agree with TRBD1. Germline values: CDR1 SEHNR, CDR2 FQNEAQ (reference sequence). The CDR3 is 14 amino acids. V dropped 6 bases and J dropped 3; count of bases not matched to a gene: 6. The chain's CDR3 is CASRKRGPTDTQYF. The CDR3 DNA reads TGTGCCAGCAGAAAGAGGGGGCCGACAGATACGCAGTATTTT.

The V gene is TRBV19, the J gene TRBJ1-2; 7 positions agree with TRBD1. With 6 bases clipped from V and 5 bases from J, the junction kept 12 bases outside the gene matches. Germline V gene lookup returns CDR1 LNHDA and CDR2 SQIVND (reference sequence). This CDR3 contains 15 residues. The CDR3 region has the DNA TGTGCCAGTAGGCCTCGACAGGGATCGAGGTATGGCTACACCTTC. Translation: CASRPRQGSRYGYTF.

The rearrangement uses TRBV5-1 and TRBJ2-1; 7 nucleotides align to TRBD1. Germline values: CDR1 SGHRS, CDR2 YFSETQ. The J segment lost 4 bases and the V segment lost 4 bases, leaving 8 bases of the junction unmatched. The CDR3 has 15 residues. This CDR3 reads CASSLRQGSYNEQFF. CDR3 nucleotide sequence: TGCGCCAGCAGCCTGAGACAGGGCTCGTACAATGAGCAGTTCTTC.

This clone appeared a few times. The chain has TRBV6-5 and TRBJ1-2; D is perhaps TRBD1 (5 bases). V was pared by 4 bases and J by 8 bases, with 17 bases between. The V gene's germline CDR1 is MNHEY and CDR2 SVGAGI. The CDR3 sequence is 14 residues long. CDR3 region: CASSSLQRGGGYTF. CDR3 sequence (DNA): TGTGCCAGCAGTTCCCTTCAGCGGGGCGGGGGCTACACCTTC.

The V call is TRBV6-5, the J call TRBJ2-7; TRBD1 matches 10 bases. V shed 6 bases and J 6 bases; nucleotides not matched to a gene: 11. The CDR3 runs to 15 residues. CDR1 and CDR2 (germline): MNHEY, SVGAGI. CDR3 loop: CASSSTGTGDREQYF. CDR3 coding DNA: TGTGCCAGCAGCTCAACCGGGACAGGGGACCGCGAGCAGTACTTC.

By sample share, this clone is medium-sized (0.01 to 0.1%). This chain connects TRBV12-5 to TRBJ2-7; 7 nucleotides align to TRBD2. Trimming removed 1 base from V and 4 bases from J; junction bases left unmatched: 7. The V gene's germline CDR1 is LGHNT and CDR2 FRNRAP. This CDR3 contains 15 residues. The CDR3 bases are TGTGCTAGTGGTTTGGAGGTAATGGGAGGGTACGAGCAGTACTTC. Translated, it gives CASGLEVMGGYEQYF. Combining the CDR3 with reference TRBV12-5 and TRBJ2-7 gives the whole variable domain DARVTQTPRHKVTEMGQEVTMRCQPILGHNTVFWYRQTMMQGLELLAYFRNRAPLDDSGMPKDRFSAEMPDATLATLKIQPSEPRDSAVYFCASGLEVMGGYEQYFGPGTRLTVT.

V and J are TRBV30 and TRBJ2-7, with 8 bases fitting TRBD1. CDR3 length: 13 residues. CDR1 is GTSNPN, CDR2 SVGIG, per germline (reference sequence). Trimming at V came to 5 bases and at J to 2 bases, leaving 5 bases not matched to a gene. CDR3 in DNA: TGTGCCTGGTACCCAGGGGGCCCCTACGAGCAGTACTTC. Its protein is CAWYPGGPYEQYF.

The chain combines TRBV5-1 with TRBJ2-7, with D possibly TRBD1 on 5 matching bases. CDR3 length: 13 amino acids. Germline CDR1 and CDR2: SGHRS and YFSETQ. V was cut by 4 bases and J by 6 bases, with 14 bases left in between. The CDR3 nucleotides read TGCGCCAGCAGCCCCGAAGACAGAGGCGAGCAGTACTTC. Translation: CASSPEDRGEQYF.

CDR3 DNA: TGTGCCAGCAGCCCCGAGTACTCCTACGAGCAGTACTTC. Protein product: CASSPEYSYEQYF. V gene TRBV27 combines with J gene TRBJ2-7, with D unresolved. This CDR3 region has 13 residues. V lost 6 bases and J lost 0, with 9 bases in between. Looked up from germline, CDR1 is MNHEY and CDR2 is SMNVEV (reference sequence).

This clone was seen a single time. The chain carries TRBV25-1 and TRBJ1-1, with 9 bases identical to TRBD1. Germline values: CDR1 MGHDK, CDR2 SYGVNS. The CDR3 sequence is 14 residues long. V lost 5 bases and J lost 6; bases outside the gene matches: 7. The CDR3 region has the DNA TGTGCCAGCAGTCCGGACAGGGGAAGGCCTGAAGCTTTCTTT. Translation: CASSPDRGRPEAFF.

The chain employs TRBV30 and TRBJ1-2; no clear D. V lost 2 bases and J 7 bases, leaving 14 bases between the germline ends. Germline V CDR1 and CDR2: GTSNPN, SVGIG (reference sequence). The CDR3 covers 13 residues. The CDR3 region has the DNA TGTGCCTGGAGTTTCACACGGGGATTTGGCTACACCTTC. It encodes CAWSFTRGFGYTF.

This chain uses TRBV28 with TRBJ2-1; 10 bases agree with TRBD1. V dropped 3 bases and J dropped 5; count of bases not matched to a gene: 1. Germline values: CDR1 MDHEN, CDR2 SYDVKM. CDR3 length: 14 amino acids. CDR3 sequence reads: CASSFDRGHNEQFF. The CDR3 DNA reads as TGTGCCAGCAGTTTCGACAGGGGGCACAATGAGCAGTTCTTC.

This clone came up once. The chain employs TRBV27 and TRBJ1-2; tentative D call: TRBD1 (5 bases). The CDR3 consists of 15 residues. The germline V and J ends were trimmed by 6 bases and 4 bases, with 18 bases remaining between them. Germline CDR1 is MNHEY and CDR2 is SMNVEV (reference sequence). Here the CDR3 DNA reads TGTGCCAGCAGCCCGGGACTCCCGGGGGGCTATGGCTACACCTTC. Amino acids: CASSPGLPGGYGYTF.

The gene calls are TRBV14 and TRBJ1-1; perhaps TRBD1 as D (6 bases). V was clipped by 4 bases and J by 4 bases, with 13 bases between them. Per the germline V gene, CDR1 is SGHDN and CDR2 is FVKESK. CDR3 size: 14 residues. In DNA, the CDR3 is TGTGCCAGCAGCCGTGTCCAGGGGCTCACTGAAGCTTTCTTT. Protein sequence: CASSRVQGLTEAFF.

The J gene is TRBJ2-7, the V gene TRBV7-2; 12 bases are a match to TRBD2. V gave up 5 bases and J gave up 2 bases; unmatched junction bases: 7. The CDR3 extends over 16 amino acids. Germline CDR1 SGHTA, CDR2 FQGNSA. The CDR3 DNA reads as TGTGCCAGCAGCCACACTAGCGGGAGGCCCCCCTACGAGCAGTACTTC. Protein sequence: CASSHTSGRPPYEQYF.

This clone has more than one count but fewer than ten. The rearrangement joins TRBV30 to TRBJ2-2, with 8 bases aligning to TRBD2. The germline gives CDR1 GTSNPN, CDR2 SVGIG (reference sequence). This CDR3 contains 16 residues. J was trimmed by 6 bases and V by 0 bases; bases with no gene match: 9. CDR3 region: CAWSVSRTSRAGELFF. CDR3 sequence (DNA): TGTGCCTGGAGTGTATCACGGACTAGCCGGGCCGGGGAGCTGTTTTTT.

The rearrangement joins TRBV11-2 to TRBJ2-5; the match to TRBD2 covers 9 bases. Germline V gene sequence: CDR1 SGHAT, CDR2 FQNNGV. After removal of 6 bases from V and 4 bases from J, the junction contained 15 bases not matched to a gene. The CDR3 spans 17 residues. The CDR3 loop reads CASSPEAGLAGRETQYF. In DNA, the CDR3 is TGTGCCAGCAGTCCAGAGGCTGGGCTAGCGGGAAGAGAGACCCAGTACTTC.

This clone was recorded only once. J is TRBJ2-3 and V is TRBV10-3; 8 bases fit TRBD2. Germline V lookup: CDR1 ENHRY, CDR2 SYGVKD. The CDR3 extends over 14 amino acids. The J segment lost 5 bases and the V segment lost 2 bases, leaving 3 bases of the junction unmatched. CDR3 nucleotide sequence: TGTGCCATCAGTGAGCGGGAGGGCCTAGATACGCAGTATTTT. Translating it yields CAISEREGLDTQYF.

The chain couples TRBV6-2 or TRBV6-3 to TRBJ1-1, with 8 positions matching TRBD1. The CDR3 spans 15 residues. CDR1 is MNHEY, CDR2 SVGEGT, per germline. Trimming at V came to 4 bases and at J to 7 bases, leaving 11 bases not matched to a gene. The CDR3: CASSLIPGGTSEAFF. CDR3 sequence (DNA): TGTGCCAGCAGTTTGATCCCAGGGGGCACTAGTGAAGCTTTCTTT.

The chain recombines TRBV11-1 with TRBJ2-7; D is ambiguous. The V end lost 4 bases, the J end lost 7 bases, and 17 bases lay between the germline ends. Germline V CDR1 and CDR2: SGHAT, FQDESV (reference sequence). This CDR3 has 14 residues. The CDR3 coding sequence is TGTGCCAGCAGCTCGCAGTTACGCCCCTGGGAGCAGTACTTC. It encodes CASSSQLRPWEQYF.

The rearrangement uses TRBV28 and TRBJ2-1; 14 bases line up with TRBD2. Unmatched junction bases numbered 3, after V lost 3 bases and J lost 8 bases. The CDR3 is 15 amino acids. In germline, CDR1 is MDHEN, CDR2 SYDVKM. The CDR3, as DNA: TGTGCCAGCAGTTTGACTAGCGGGAGGGTCCATGAGCAGTTCTTC. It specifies CASSLTSGRVHEQFF.

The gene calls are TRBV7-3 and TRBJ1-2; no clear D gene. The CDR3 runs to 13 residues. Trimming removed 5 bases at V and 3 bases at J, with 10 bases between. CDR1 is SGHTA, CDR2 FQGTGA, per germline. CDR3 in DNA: TGTGCCAGCAGCGTCTCGGGAGACTATGGCTACACCTTC. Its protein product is CASSVSGDYGYTF.

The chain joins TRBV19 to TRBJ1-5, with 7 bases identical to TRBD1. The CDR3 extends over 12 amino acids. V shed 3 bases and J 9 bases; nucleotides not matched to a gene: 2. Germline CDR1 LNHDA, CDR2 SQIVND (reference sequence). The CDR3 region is CASSIQGGPQHF. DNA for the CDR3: TGTGCCAGTAGTATCCAGGGGGGGCCCCAGCATTTT.

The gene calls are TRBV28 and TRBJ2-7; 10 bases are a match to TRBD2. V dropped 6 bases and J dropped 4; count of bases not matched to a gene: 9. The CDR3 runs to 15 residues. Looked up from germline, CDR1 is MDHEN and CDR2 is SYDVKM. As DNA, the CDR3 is TGTGCCAGCAGGACCCTCGGGACTAGCGATTACGAGCAGTACTTC. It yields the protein CASRTLGTSDYEQYF.

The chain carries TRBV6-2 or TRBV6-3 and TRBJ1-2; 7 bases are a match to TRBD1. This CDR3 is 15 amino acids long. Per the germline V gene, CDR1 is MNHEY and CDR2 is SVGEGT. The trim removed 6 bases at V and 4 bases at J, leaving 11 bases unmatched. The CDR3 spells CASSLADRELYGYTF. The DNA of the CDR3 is TGTGCCAGCAGCCTCGCCGACAGGGAACTCTATGGCTACACCTTC.

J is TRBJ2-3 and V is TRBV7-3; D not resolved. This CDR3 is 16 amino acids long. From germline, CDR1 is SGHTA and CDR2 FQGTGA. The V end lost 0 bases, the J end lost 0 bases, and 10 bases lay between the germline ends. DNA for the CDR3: TGTGCCAGCAGCTTAACAGCCACCTACAGCACAGATACGCAGTATTTT. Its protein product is CASSLTATYSTDTQYF.

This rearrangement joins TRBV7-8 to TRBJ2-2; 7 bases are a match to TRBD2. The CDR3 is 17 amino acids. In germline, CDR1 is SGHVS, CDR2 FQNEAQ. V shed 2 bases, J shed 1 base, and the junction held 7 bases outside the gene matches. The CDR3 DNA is TGTGCCAGCAGCTTATGGGCTACGGGAGGGAACACCGGGGAGCTGTTTTTT. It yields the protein CASSLWATGGNTGELFF.

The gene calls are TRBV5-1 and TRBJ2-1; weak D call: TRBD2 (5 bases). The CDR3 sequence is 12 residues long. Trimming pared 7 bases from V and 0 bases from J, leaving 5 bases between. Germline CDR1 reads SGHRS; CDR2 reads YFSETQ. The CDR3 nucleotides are TGCGCCAGCGGGAGCTCCTACAATGAGCAGTTCTTC. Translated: CASGSSYNEQFF.

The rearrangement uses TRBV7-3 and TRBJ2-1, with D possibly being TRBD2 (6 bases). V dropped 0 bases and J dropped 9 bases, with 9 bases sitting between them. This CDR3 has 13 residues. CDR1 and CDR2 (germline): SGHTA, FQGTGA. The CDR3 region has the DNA TGTGCCAGCAGCTTAACGGTGGGGGGTGAGCAGTTCTTC. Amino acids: CASSLTVGGEQFF. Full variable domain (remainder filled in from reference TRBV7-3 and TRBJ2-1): GAGVSQTPSNKVTEKGKYVELRCDPISGHTALYWYRQSLGQGPEFLIYFQGTGAADDSGLPNDRFFAVRPEGSVSTLKIQRTERGDSAVYLCASSLTVGGEQFFGPGTRLTVL.

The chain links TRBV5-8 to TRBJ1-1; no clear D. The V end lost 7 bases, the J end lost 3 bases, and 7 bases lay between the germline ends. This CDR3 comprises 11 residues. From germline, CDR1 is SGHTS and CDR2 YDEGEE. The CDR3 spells CASLLYTEAFF. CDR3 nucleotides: TGTGCCAGCCTCTTGTACACTGAAGCTTTCTTT.